In its sample, the clone carrying this T cell receptor (beta chain) was seen a few times. Its specificity is unknown. These data belong to a study of response to subunit inactivated influenza vaccine. Study outcomes and limitations: Every seasonal influenza vaccination brings in few new T cells, the authors suggested.

TCRdb passed the RT-PCR reads through MiXCR, listing each CDR3 protein once. The sample has approximately 490,000 distinct CDR3 sequences; under 8.5% are singletons. The sequence was collected from a man between 50 and 69 years old who received an inactivated influenza vaccine. This material consisted of PBMCs from blood, taken approximately 25 months after vaccination.

As DNA, the CDR3 is TGTGCCAGCTCACCAATGGCCTACGAGCAGTACTTC. As protein: CASSPMAYEQYF. J is TRBJ2-7 and V is TRBV18; no clear D. Trimming removed 2 bases at V and 2 bases at J, with 4 bases between. This CDR3 spans 12 amino acids. Germline CDR1 reads KGHSH; CDR2 reads LQKENI.